These 14 T cell receptor beta chains share one sample of origin, sequenced in a study of T cell responses to AZD1222 COVID-19 vaccine. Profiled with immunoSEQ multiplex PCR; TCRdb holds only in-frame clones, not every one. The sample has more than 100,000 clones, about 90% seen once. This sample comprised peripheral blood, obtained on day 0 of AZD1222 vaccination. The receptors originated from an adult in good health.

The chain carries TRBV10-1 and TRBJ2-3; TRBD2 might be the D (5 bases). This CDR3 region has 13 residues. Trimming pared 2 bases from V and 4 bases from J, leaving 7 bases between. The germline V gene has CDR1 WNHNN and CDR2 SYGVQD (reference sequence). Here the CDR3 DNA reads TGCGCCAGCAGTGAGGAGGGAGCAGATACGCAGTATTTT. Translated: CASSEEGADTQYF.

The rearrangement links TRBV15 to TRBJ1-2; D call uncertain. CDR3 length: 15 residues. Trimming removed 0 bases at V and 4 bases at J, with 12 bases between. Germline CDR1 and CDR2: LNHNV and YYDKDF (reference sequence). DNA for the CDR3: TGTGCCACCAGCAGAGATTCCGGCCCAGGCTATGGCTACACCTTC. Protein sequence: CATSRDSGPGYGYTF.

This sequence joins TRBV30 and TRBJ2-2, with TRBD1 identical over 9 bases. Unmatched junction bases numbered 8, after V lost 0 bases and J lost 0 bases. This CDR3 is built from 18 residues. CDR1 is GTSNPN and CDR2 is SVGIG in the germline V gene (reference sequence). The CDR3 coding sequence is TGTGCCTGGAGTGTGGGGGACAGGGTTCAAACGAACACCGGGGAGCTGTTTTTT. Amino acids: CAWSVGDRVQTNTGELFF.

CDR3 coding DNA: TGTGCCAGCAGCGTAGGGTGGCAGGCAGGATTTCGTGGCTACACCTTC. It yields the protein CASSVGWQAGFRGYTF. The rearrangement joins TRBV9 to TRBJ1-2; no clear D. The V gene's germline CDR1 is SGDLS and CDR2 YYNGEE. The CDR3 has 16 amino acids. The V end was cut by 0 bases, the J end by 7 bases, with 19 bases between.

Only one count was recorded for this clone. The chain carries TRBV10-1 and TRBJ2-7, with TRBD1 matching over 8 bases. This CDR3 spans 13 amino acids. The germline V gene has CDR1 WNHNN and CDR2 SYGVQD (reference sequence). Trimming removed 5 bases from V and 6 bases from J; junction bases left unmatched: 6. CDR3 bases: TGCGCCAGCAGTCGGACAGGGCTCGGCGAGCAGTACTTC. Its protein is CASSRTGLGEQYF.

The chain links TRBV9 to TRBJ1-1; no reliable D call. The germline V and J ends were trimmed by 0 bases and 4 bases, with 13 bases remaining between them. Germline loops: CDR1 SGDLS, CDR2 YYNGEE. This CDR3 comprises 15 residues. The CDR3 DNA reads as TGTGCCAGCAGCGTAGGAGTGGGCTCCGTCACTGAAGCTTTCTTT. Translation gives CASSVGVGSVTEAFF.

This clone appeared a few times. V usage is TRBV6-5 and J usage is TRBJ2-7; 7 nucleotides match TRBD2. The germline V gene encodes CDR1 MNHEY and CDR2 SVGAGI. The CDR3 totals 15 residues. V gave up 0 bases and J gave up 0 bases; unmatched junction bases: 2. The CDR3 here is CASSYSGGSSYEQYF. CDR3 sequence (DNA): TGTGCCAGCAGTTACTCGGGGGGGAGCTCCTACGAGCAGTACTTC.

V and J are TRBV20-1 and TRBJ1-6, with D uncertain. V shed 5 bases and J shed 14 bases, with 13 bases lying between them. The CDR3 covers 11 residues. Germline V gene data show CDR1 as DFQATT and CDR2 as SNEGSKA (reference sequence). The CDR3 loop is CSAGTNLSLHF. The CDR3 DNA follows: TGCAGTGCTGGTACGAATCTATCCCTCCACTTT.

The chain recombines TRBV5-1 with TRBJ1-2, with D hard to call. Germline-derived CDR1 and CDR2 are SGHRS and YFSETQ. The CDR3 runs to 15 residues. Trimming took 4 bases from V and 6 from J, leaving 19 bases between them. The DNA for the CDR3 is TGCGCCAGCAGCCTGGAGGGCAGCTATCGGGATGGCTACACCTTC. This sequence encodes CASSLEGSYRDGYTF.

The chain combines TRBV5-1 with TRBJ2-1; D remains ambiguous. Per the germline V gene, CDR1 is SGHRS and CDR2 is YFSETQ. This CDR3 is 17 amino acids long. Trimming removed 0 bases from V and 4 bases from J, with 17 bases in between. CDR3 sequence: CASSLGLQPLTYNEQFF. CDR3 sequence (DNA): TGCGCCAGCAGCTTGGGCTTACAGCCTTTGACATACAATGAGCAGTTCTTC.

The chain has TRBV2 and TRBJ2-6, with D tentatively TRBD1 (6 bases). V gave up 5 bases and J gave up 2 bases, with 16 bases separating them. CDR1 is SNHLY and CDR2 is FYNNEI in the germline V gene. The CDR3 is 17 amino acids. As DNA, the CDR3 is TGTGCCAGCAGTTTCAGGGGCGCTTCCACTGGGGCCAACGTCCTGACTTTC. As protein: CASSFRGASTGANVLTF. Combining the CDR3 with reference TRBV2 and TRBJ2-6 gives the whole variable domain EPEVTQTPSHQVTQMGQEVILRCVPISNHLYFYWYRQILGQKVEFLVSFYNNEISEKSEIFDDQFSVERPDGSNFTLKIRSTKLEDSAMYFCASSFRGASTGANVLTFGAGSRLTVL.

The rearrangement joins TRBV19 to TRBJ1-1; D is perhaps TRBD1 (5 bases). The V and J ends lost 3 bases and 11 bases respectively, with 19 bases between them. CDR3 length: 14 residues. Germline CDR1 and CDR2: LNHDA and SQIVND (reference sequence). CDR3 sequence (DNA): TGTGCCAGTAGTATGACAGACGTAGGGTTCGGGGCTTTCTTT. As protein: CASSMTDVGFGAFF. The full variable domain, in which reference TRBV19 and TRBJ1-1 provide the parts outside the CDR3, is DGGITQSPKYLFRKEGQNVTLSCEQNLNHDAMYWYRQDPGQGLRLIYYSQIVNDFQKGDIAEGYSVSREKKESFPLTVTSAQKNPTAFYLCASSMTDVGFGAFFGQGTRLTVV.

The chain has TRBV5-5 and TRBJ2-7; no reliable D call. Trimming took off 1 base at V and 6 bases at J, with 5 bases between the two ends. CDR1 is SGHKS and CDR2 is YYEKEE in the germline V gene (reference sequence). The length of the CDR3 is 11 residues. CDR3 residues: CASSLPSEQYF. The CDR3 DNA sequence: TGTGCCAGCAGCTTGCCCTCCGAGCAGTACTTC.

The chain uses TRBV18 and TRBJ2-7, with unresolved D. The ends were cut back, 3 bases at V and 0 bases at J, with 6 bases in the middle. In germline, CDR1 is KGHSH, CDR2 LQKENI. CDR3 size: 13 residues. The CDR3 loop is CASSPGVSYEQYF. Written as DNA, the CDR3 is TGTGCCAGCTCACCTGGGGTCTCCTACGAGCAGTACTTC.